This T cell receptor beta chain was identified in a study of blood T cell repertoires in COVID-19. Here immunoSEQ multiplex PCR was the method, and the copy in TCRdb shows in-frame clones only, minus some. Of 130,000 to 150,000 clones in the sample, roughly 90% were seen once. The CDR3 covers 16 residues. Trimming at V came to 4 bases and at J to 5 bases, leaving 9 bases not matched to a gene. The V gene's germline CDR1 is LGHDT and CDR2 YNNKEL (reference sequence). The chain combines TRBV3-1 (or the pseudogene TRBV3-2) with TRBJ2-2, with 8 bases identical to TRBD2. The TCR sequence derives from a human donor in a cohort sampled during active COVID-19. Material: peripheral blood. The CDR3 DNA sequence: TGTGCCAGCAGCCCCTTCTGGCGGGGGGCGACCGGGGAGCTGTTTTTT. It translates to CASSPFWRGATGELFF.